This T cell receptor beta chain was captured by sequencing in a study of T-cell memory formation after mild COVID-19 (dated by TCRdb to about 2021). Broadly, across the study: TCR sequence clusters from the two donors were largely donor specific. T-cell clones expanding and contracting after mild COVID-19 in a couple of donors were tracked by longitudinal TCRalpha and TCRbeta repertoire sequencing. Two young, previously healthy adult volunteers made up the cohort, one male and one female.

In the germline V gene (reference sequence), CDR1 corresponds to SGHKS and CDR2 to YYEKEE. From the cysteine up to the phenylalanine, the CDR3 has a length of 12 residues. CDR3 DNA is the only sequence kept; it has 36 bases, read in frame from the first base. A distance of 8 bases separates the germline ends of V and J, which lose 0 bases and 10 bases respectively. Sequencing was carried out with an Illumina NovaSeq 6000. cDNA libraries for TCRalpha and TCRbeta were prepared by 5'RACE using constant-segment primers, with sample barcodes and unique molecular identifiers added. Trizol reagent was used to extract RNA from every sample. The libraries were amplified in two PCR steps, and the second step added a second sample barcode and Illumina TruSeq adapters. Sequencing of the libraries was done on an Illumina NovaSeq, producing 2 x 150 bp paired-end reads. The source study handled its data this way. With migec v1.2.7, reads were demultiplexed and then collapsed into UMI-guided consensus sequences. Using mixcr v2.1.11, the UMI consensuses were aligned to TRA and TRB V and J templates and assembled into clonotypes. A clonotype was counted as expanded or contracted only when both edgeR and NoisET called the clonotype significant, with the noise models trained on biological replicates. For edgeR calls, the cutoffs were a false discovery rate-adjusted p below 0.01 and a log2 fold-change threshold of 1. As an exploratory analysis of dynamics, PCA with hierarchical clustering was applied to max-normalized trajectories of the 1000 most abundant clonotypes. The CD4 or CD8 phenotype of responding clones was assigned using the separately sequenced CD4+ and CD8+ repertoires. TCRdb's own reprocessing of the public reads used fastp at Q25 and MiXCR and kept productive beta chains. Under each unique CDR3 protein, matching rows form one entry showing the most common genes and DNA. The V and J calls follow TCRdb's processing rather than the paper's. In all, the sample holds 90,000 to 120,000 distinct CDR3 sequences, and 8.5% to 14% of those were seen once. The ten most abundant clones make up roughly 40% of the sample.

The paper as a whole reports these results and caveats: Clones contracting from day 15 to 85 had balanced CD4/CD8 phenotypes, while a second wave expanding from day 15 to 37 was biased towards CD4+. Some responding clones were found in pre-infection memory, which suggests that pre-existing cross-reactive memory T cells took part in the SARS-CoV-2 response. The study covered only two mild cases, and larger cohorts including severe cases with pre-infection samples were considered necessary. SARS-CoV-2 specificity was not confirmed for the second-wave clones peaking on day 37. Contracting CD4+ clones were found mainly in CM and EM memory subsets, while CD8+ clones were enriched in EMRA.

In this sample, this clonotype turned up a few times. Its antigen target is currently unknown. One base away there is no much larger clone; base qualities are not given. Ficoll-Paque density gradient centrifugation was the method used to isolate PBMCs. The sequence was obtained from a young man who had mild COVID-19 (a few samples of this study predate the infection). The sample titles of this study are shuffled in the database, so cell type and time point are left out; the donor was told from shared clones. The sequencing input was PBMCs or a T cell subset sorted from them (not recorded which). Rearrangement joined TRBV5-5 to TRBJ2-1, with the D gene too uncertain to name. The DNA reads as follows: TGTGCCAGCAGCTTGGACACCGGGGAGCAGTTCTTC. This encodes CASSLDTGEQFF.